This T cell receptor (beta chain) was identified in a study of PD-1 blockade in classical Hodgkin lymphoma. Study-level findings and limits: Newly diagnosed patients were said to have less baseline TCR diversity than healthy donors did.

Each patient experienced a relapse that followed autologous stem cell transplantation, and brentuximab vedotin exposure varied. Profiled with immunoSEQ multiplex PCR; TCRdb holds only in-frame clones, not every one. The repertoire holds about 97,000 clones, with 65% to 85% as singletons. To note about this clone: Its cognate antigen is unknown.

CDR1 and CDR2 (germline): SGHDN, FVKESK. The CDR3 contains 13 residues. V was clipped by 4 bases and J by 7 bases; unmatched bases: 3. V is TRBV14 and J is TRBJ2-2, with TRBD1 matching 7 bases. This clonotype was sampled from a human donor with classical Hodgkin lymphoma. The source material was peripheral blood mononuclear cells (PBMCs), sampled at baseline. Here the CDR3 DNA reads TGTGCCAGCAGCCGGAACAGGGGCGGGGAGCTGTTTTTT. Translated, it gives CASSRNRGGELFF. Full variable domain (rest looked up from reference TRBV14 and TRBJ2-2): EAGVTQFPSHSVIEKGQTVTLRCDPISGHDNLYWYRRVMGKEIKFLLHFVKESKQDESGMPNNRFLAERTGGTYSTLKVQPAELEDSGVYFCASSRNRGGELFFGEGSRLTVL.